The next 14 T cell receptor beta chains were all read from a single sample in a study of T cell repertoires in cytomegalovirus infection. TCRdb reanalysed the reads using MiXCR and keeps one entry per CDR3 protein. The sample includes some 940,000 distinct CDR3 sequences, less than 40% seen only once; the top ten take more than 12%. Their cognate antigens are unknown. Specimen: cultured CD8+ T cells from PBMCs, collected from culture after CMV antigen stimulation. The receptors shown here come from a human donor in good health (CMV status not recorded). Some clones in this sample may be carry-over from other donors' samples.

The genes are TRBV27 and TRBJ1-2, with 7 bases aligning to TRBD1. CDR1 and CDR2 from the germline V gene are MNHEY and SMNVEV (reference sequence). This CDR3 contains 16 residues. The trim removed 4 bases at V and 8 bases at J, leaving 16 bases unmatched. The CDR3 sequence is CASSSPRQGRLRGYTF. The DNA for the CDR3 is TGTGCCAGCAGTTCACCTCGACAGGGCCGATTGCGGGGCTACACCTTC.

The rearrangement links TRBV5-4 to TRBJ2-7, with no clear D. Trimming left V 0 bases short and J 2 bases short, with 12 bases between. The CDR3 runs to 15 residues. Germline V gene lookup returns CDR1 SGHNT and CDR2 YYREEE (reference sequence). The CDR3: CASSLESSEAYEQYV. CDR3 nucleotide sequence: TGTGCCAGCAGCTTGGAGAGCTCAGAAGCCTACGAGCAGTACGTC.

The V and J genes are TRBV3-1 and TRBJ1-4; D is possibly TRBD1 (6 bases). The length of the CDR3 is 17 residues. Germline assignment: CDR1 LGHDT and CDR2 YNNKEL (reference sequence). Trimming took 4 bases from V and 0 from J, leaving 15 bases between them. The CDR3 DNA sequence: TGTGCCAGCAGCCCCCCCGGACAGCTGACAACTAATGAAAAACTGTTTTTT. Translating it yields CASSPPGQLTTNEKLFF.

The chain joins TRBV2 to TRBJ2-2; possible D gene TRBD2, 7 bases. The germline V gene has CDR1 SNHLY and CDR2 FYNNEI. V was cut by 3 bases and J by 7 bases, with 18 bases left in between. The CDR3 is 16 residues long. The CDR3 reads CASSDGRRGLSGELFF. In DNA form, the CDR3 reads TGTGCCAGCAGTGATGGAAGGCGGGGGCTAAGCGGGGAGCTGTTTTTT.

Concerning this clonotype: A junction end diverges from the germline sequence, so it may reflect a read error. The chain links TRBV7-6 to TRBJ2-1, with D tentatively TRBD1 (6 bases). In germline, CDR1 is SGHVS, CDR2 FNYEAQ. The CDR3 contains 15 residues. The CDR3 sequence: CAGSFGTYRNNEQFF. CDR3 bases: TGTGCCGGCAGCTTTGGGACATATCGGAACAATGAGCAGTTCTTC. Combining the CDR3 with reference TRBV7-6 and TRBJ2-1 gives the whole variable domain GAGVSQSPRYKVTKRGQDVALRCDPISGHVSLYWYRQALGQGPEFLTYFNYEAQQDKSGLPNDRFSAERPEGSISTLTIQRTEQRDSAMYRCAGSFGTYRNNEQFFGPGTRLTVL.

This chain connects TRBV29-1 to TRBJ2-1; 7 bases map to TRBD2. J lost 4 bases, V lost 0 bases, and 9 bases had no gene match. This CDR3 is built from 16 residues. Per germline, CDR1 SQVTM and CDR2 ANQGSEA. The CDR3 sequence is CSVEDSGRGWYNEQFF. CDR3 nucleotide sequence: TGCAGCGTTGAAGATAGCGGGCGGGGGTGGTACAATGAGCAGTTCTTC.

This clonotype was counted between two and nine times. J is TRBJ2-5 and V is TRBV12-3 or TRBV12-4; possibly TRBD1 for D (7 bases). V gave up 5 bases and J gave up 2 bases, with 18 bases separating them. The CDR3 sequence is 16 residues long. In DNA, the CDR3 is TGTGCCAGCAGTAGGGCCCCAGGGGGGTTGCAAGAGACCCAGTACTTC. It yields the protein CASSRAPGGLQETQYF.

This chain links TRBV6-2 or TRBV6-3 with TRBJ2-1; TRBD1 agrees at 8 bases. The CDR3 length is 15 residues. J lost 7 bases, V lost 7 bases, and 12 bases had no gene match. The V gene's germline CDR1 is MNHEY and CDR2 SVGEGT. The CDR3 nucleotides are TGTGCCAGCACCAACAGGGACAGGCGATCTAATGAGCAGTTCTTC. This sequence encodes CASTNRDRRSNEQFF.

The rearrangement joins TRBV4-2 to TRBJ1-1; 7 nucleotides agree with TRBD1. Losses at the gene ends were 0 bases for V and 3 bases for J; bases not matched to a gene: 7. The germline CDR1 and CDR2 sequences are LGHNA and YNFKEQ. The CDR3 extends over 16 amino acids. The CDR3: CASSQEMTGSYTEAFF. CDR3 nucleotide sequence: TGTGCCAGCAGCCAAGAGATGACAGGGTCATACACTGAAGCTTTCTTT.

This clonotype was picked up a small number of times. V usage is TRBV7-6 and J usage is TRBJ2-1, with D uncertain. The V and J ends lost 2 bases and 3 bases respectively, with 8 bases between them. Germline loops: CDR1 SGHVS, CDR2 FNYEAQ. CDR3 length equals 14 residues. The CDR3 is CASSLWNSYNEQFF. CDR3 nucleotides: TGTGCCAGCAGCTTATGGAACAGCTACAATGAGCAGTTCTTC.

The chain combines TRBV19 with TRBJ2-2; D is perhaps TRBD1 or TRBD2 (5 bases each). Trimming stripped 5 bases from V and 7 bases from J, with 17 bases between. Germline-derived CDR1 and CDR2 are LNHDA and SQIVND (reference sequence). This CDR3 comprises 15 residues. The CDR3 sequence is CASSPLERGDGELFF. CDR3 coding DNA: TGTGCCAGTAGTCCCTTGGAACGGGGCGACGGGGAGCTGTTTTTT.

The chain uses TRBV4-3 and TRBJ1-1; D is unresolved. Trimming took 0 bases from V and 1 from J, leaving 9 bases between them. CDR3 length: 15 amino acids. CDR1 is LGHNA, CDR2 YSLEER, per germline. DNA for the CDR3: TGCGCCAGCAGCCAAGAGGAGAGGCAGAACACTGAAGCTTTCTTT. Its protein is CASSQEERQNTEAFF.

V gene TRBV7-6 combines with J gene TRBJ1-5; 7 nucleotides match TRBD1. J lost 3 bases, V lost 5 bases, and 7 bases had no gene match. The germline gives CDR1 SGHVS, CDR2 FNYEAQ. The CDR3 contains 15 residues. This CDR3 is CASSRTGAPNQPQHF. The CDR3 region has the DNA TGTGCCAGCAGCCGGACAGGTGCCCCCAATCAGCCCCAGCATTTT.

This clonotype was seen many times. The chain couples TRBV12-3 or TRBV12-4 to TRBJ2-5, with D perhaps matching TRBD2 (5 bases). Deletions cut 3 bases from V and 3 bases from J, with 11 bases between. The CDR3 extends over 14 amino acids. CDR3 DNA: TGTGCCAGCAGTTTGCTCAGCGGCGAAGAGACCCAGTACTTC. It codes for CASSLLSGEETQYF.